A single sample is the source of the 23 T cell receptor beta chains below, sequenced in a study of T-cell reconstitution after alpha-beta-depleted transplantation in children. Unique molecular identifiers were incorporated when the TCRbeta library was constructed. In TCRdb, the PCR reads were re-called with MiXCR into one record per CDR3 protein. The sample has some 600,000 distinct CDR3 sequences; over 10% are singletons. This specimen was PBMCs, mostly from graft donor cells, taken 360 days after TCRalphabeta/CD19-depleted stem cell transplant. All receptors derive from a male patient younger than 18 who had a stem cell transplant for acute myeloid leukemia, so the T cells may come from the graft donor.

This clonotype has ten or more counts. The rearrangement joins TRBV4-3 to TRBJ2-2; D tentatively fits TRBD1 or TRBD2 (5 bases each). The CDR3 length is 14 residues. V was clipped by 2 bases and J by 10 bases, with 14 bases between them. Germline CDR1 reads LGHNA; CDR2 reads YSLEER. For the CDR3, the DNA is TGCGCCAGCAGCCAAAAGAGGGGTACGTCGGAGCTGTTTTTT. Protein: CASSQKRGTSELFF.

This clonotype was counted between two and nine times. The chain employs TRBV5-1 and TRBJ2-1; TRBD2 matches 7 bases. The CDR3 covers 14 residues. The V gene's germline CDR1 is SGHRS and CDR2 YFSETQ. With V trimmed by 4 bases and J by 7 bases, 8 bases remained unmatched. The CDR3 region has the DNA TGCGCCAGCAGCCCTCTAGCGGCCAAAAATGAGCAGTTCTTC. It is translated as CASSPLAAKNEQFF.

Only a few counts were recorded for this clonotype. The DNA of the CDR3 is TGTGCCAGCAGTTTGTGGGGGGAGGGCGAGCAGTACTTC. This encodes CASSLWGEGEQYF. This chain uses TRBV6-5 with TRBJ2-7; 7 bases line up with TRBD2. The CDR3 is made up of 13 amino acids. CDR1 is MNHEY and CDR2 is SVGAGI in the germline V gene. Trimming removed 4 bases from V and 6 bases from J; junction bases left unmatched: 6.

The J gene is TRBJ2-7, the V gene TRBV5-4, with D possibly matching TRBD2 (6 bases). Germline V gene data show CDR1 as SGHNT and CDR2 as YYREEE (reference sequence). The CDR3 is 20 amino acids. The germline V and J ends were trimmed by 2 bases and 1 base, with 28 bases remaining between them. CDR3 DNA: TGTGCCAGCAGCTTACAATTGATGGCGGGGATCACTCCTAGGTCCTACGAGCAGTACTTC. It yields the protein CASSLQLMAGITPRSYEQYF.

This clonotype was seen a handful of times. The chain couples TRBV12-3 or TRBV12-4 to TRBJ2-1; D unclear. This CDR3 is built from 11 residues. Trimming shortened V by 3 bases and J by 10 bases, and 7 bases separated the two germline ends. CDR3 in amino acids: CASSFKVEQFF. The CDR3 region has the DNA TGTGCCAGCAGTTTTAAGGTAGAGCAGTTCTTC.

This clonotype was found a few times. V usage is TRBV20-1 and J usage is TRBJ1-2, with a possible D match to TRBD1 (6 bases). Germline lookup yields CDR1 DFQATT and CDR2 SNEGSKA (reference sequence). V gave up 3 bases and J gave up 6 bases, with 11 bases separating them. The CDR3 is 12 amino acids. The CDR3: CSARRGADGYTF. CDR3 coding DNA: TGCAGTGCTAGGAGGGGGGCGGATGGCTACACCTTC.

This clonotype was counted a few times. V is TRBV20-1 and J is TRBJ2-3, with D uncertain. Germline V gene data show CDR1 as DFQATT and CDR2 as SNEGSKA (reference sequence). V was pared by 7 bases and J by 2 bases, with 13 bases between. The CDR3 spans 13 residues. This CDR3 reads CSGASRNTDTQYF. The CDR3 DNA sequence: TGCAGTGGGGCGTCCCGGAACACAGATACGCAGTATTTT.

The sample holds a few counts of this clonotype. The chain couples TRBV5-1 to TRBJ1-2, with 7 bases lining up with TRBD1. The CDR3 covers 14 residues. The J segment lost 6 bases and the V segment lost 0 bases, leaving 5 bases of the junction unmatched. Germline CDR1 reads SGHRS; CDR2 reads YFSETQ. The CDR3 bases are TGCGCCAGCAGCTTGGCGACAGGGAGTGATGGCTACACCTTC. This encodes CASSLATGSDGYTF.

This rearrangement joins TRBV12-3 or TRBV12-4 to TRBJ2-4; perhaps TRBD2 as D (7 bases). V was shortened by 4 bases and J by 0 bases, with 13 bases between the two germline ends. The CDR3 sequence is 16 residues long. The CDR3 loop reads CASSSAGHLAKNIQYF. The CDR3 DNA reads as TGTGCCAGCAGTTCAGCGGGACATCTAGCCAAAAACATTCAGTACTTC.

This clonotype showed up many times. This chain connects TRBV28 to TRBJ1-2, with D perhaps matching TRBD1 (6 bases). V gave up 6 bases and J gave up 3 bases, with 14 bases separating them. Germline CDR1 reads MDHEN; CDR2 reads SYDVKM. This CDR3 region has 14 residues. The CDR3 DNA reads as TGTGCCAGCAGACCCTCCGGGGGCCACTATGGCTACACCTTC. This sequence encodes CASRPSGGHYGYTF.

This clonotype was recorded a few times. This chain links TRBV7-9 with TRBJ2-7, with TRBD2 identical over 10 bases. CDR1 is SEHNR and CDR2 is FQNEAQ in the germline V gene (reference sequence). The V segment lost 0 bases and the J segment 2 bases; nucleotides outside the gene matches: 1. The CDR3 totals 15 residues. CDR3 nucleotide sequence: TGTGCCAGCAGCTTAGCGAGCGGGAGGGCCTACGAGCAGTACTTC. Its protein product is CASSLASGRAYEQYF.

A few counts support this clonotype. The chain is built from TRBV20-1 and TRBJ1-2, with a possible D match to TRBD1 (6 bases). Trimming removed 3 bases at V and 5 bases at J, with 10 bases between. Germline values: CDR1 DFQATT, CDR2 SNEGSKA (reference sequence). The CDR3 loop spans 12 amino acids. The CDR3 coding sequence is TGCAGTGCTAGCGACAGGAGTTATGGCTACACCTTC. It is translated as CSASDRSYGYTF.

Here the CDR3 reads CASSIREAKNIQYF. CDR3 sequence (DNA): TGTGCCAGCAGCATCCGGGAGGCCAAAAACATTCAGTACTTC. The V gene is TRBV28, the J gene TRBJ2-4, with D tentatively TRBD2 (6 bases). V lost 6 bases to trimming and J lost 1 base, with 10 bases between them. This CDR3 has 14 amino acids. Germline CDR1 is MDHEN and CDR2 is SYDVKM.

The chain has TRBV19 and TRBJ2-7, with D perhaps TRBD2 (5 bases). V lost 7 bases, J lost 8 bases, and 18 bases lay in between. The CDR3 runs 13 residues. Per the germline V gene, CDR1 is LNHDA and CDR2 is SQIVND (reference sequence). The CDR3 DNA follows: TGTGCCAGTACCATGCGGCTAGACGGGAAGCAGTACTTC. It specifies CASTMRLDGKQYF.

This clonotype was seen only a few times. The genes are TRBV29-1 and TRBJ2-3, with D unclear. Trimming took 8 bases from V and 6 from J, leaving 18 bases between them. The CDR3 extends over 13 amino acids. The germline gives CDR1 SQVTM, CDR2 ANQGSEA. CDR3 DNA sequence: TGCAGCTCAACCCTCCCACCCGGGGATACGCAGTATTTT. Its translation is CSSTLPPGDTQYF.

The chain recombines TRBV20-1 with TRBJ2-7; 9 bases align to TRBD1. The CDR3 has 14 amino acids. Trimming cost V 3 bases and J 4 bases; bases outside gene matches: 7. In germline, CDR1 is DFQATT, CDR2 SNEGSKA (reference sequence). The CDR3 sequence is CSARGPGQGYEQYF. The CDR3 DNA reads TGCAGTGCTAGGGGTCCAGGACAGGGGTACGAGCAGTACTTC.

This clonotype was found a few times. The chain couples TRBV15 to TRBJ1-2; 10 nucleotides align to TRBD1. The CDR3 runs to 17 residues. After removal of 4 bases from V and 6 bases from J, the junction contained 14 bases not matched to a gene. Germline V CDR1 and CDR2: LNHNV, YYDKDF (reference sequence). This CDR3 reads CATSTTPNRQGANGYTF. The CDR3 DNA reads as TGTGCCACCAGCACAACTCCAAATCGACAGGGGGCAAATGGCTACACCTTC.

This rearrangement joins TRBV29-1 to TRBJ1-1; unclear D gene. The length of the CDR3 is 12 residues. CDR1 and CDR2 (germline): SQVTM, ANQGSEA. Trimming took 0 bases from V and 4 from J, leaving 6 bases between them. The CDR3 DNA is TGCAGCGTTGAAGACCCGGGCACTGAAGCTTTCTTT. This codes for CSVEDPGTEAFF.

This clonotype turned up a few times. This sequence joins TRBV14 and TRBJ1-2, with D uncertain. Germline-derived CDR1 and CDR2 are SGHDN and FVKESK. Deletions cut 0 bases from V and 5 bases from J, with 13 bases between. The CDR3 is made up of 15 amino acids. CDR3 nucleotide sequence: TGTGCCAGCAGCCAAGACGATGGTTCCGTTTATGGCTACACCTTC. It is translated as CASSQDDGSVYGYTF.

This clonotype was seen once. This sequence may be a read error, since a much larger clone differs from it by one base. This chain links TRBV4-3 with TRBJ2-5; no reliable D call. V was cut by 0 bases and J by 1 base, with 9 bases left in between. The germline gives CDR1 LGHNA, CDR2 YSLEER. The CDR3 covers 15 residues. CDR3 coding DNA: TGCGCCAGCAGCCAAGAGGTACGGATCCAAGAGACCCAGTACTTC. Encoded protein: CASSQEVRIQETQYF.

The chain couples TRBV19 to TRBJ2-7, with 7 bases matching TRBD2. The J segment lost 3 bases and the V segment lost 10 bases, leaving 9 bases of the junction unmatched. Per the germline V gene, CDR1 is LNHDA and CDR2 is SQIVND (reference sequence). The length of the CDR3 is 13 residues. This CDR3 is CATTGGMSYEQYF. The CDR3 nucleotides are TGTGCCACTACGGGGGGAATGAGCTACGAGCAGTACTTC.

The chain joins TRBV25-1 to TRBJ2-6; D gene unclear. Per the germline V gene, CDR1 is MGHDK and CDR2 is SYGVNS. V was cut by 5 bases and J by 4 bases, with 6 bases left in between. This CDR3 comprises 13 residues. This CDR3 is CASSIYGANVLTF. CDR3 DNA sequence: TGTGCCAGCAGTATTTACGGGGCCAACGTCCTGACTTTC.

The chain carries TRBV5-1 and TRBJ2-5, with D possibly being TRBD1 (6 bases). Trimming cost V 4 bases and J 2 bases, with 18 bases left between them. Germline CDR1 SGHRS, CDR2 YFSETQ. CDR3 length equals 16 residues. The CDR3 sequence: CASSPQQGPLQETQYF. For the CDR3, the DNA is TGCGCCAGCAGCCCGCAACAGGGACCCTTACAAGAGACCCAGTACTTC.